These T cell receptor beta chains were read from a single sample in a study of molecular identifiers for immune sequencing clone quantification. TCRdb passed the PCR reads through MiXCR, listing each CDR3 protein once. The repertoire holds about half a million distinct CDR3 sequences, with about a quarter as singletons. The specimen sequenced was naive CD8+ T cells from blood, with Jurkat cell RNA spiked in. The receptors shown here come from a human donor in good health. Some libraries in this study had Jurkat cell RNA spiked in. Each CDR3 is given with its conserved first and last residue. The D gene is left open where the match is weak. Clone size is not always given. Where it is, it says once, few, many or a class for expanded clones.

D gene	J gene	CDR3 length	clone size	V gene	CDR3 DNA	CDR3 protein
TRBD2	TRBJ2-1	17	few	TRBV13	TGTGCCAGCAGCTTAGGCTATCGGACTAGCGGGGTTGATGAGCAGTTCTTC	CASSLGYRTSGVDEQFF
TRBD1	TRBJ1-1	17	NA	TRBV24-1	TGTGCCACCAGTGTCCTCCTACAGGGGCAGGGGAACACTGAAGCTTTCTTT	CATSVLLQGQGNTEAFF
NA	TRBJ2-3	15	many	TRBV20-1	TGCAGTGCTTCTACAGACAGAAATAGCACAGATACGCAGTATTTT	CSASTDRNSTDTQYF
TRBD1	TRBJ1-4	16	NA	TRBV6-5	TGTGCCAGCAGTGAAGAACCGGGACAGGACAATGAAAAACTGTTTTTT	CASSEEPGQDNEKLFF
TRBD2	TRBJ2-7	16	NA	TRBV20-1	TGCAGTGCTAGTCCGAGTAGCGGGAGTTTAAGCTACGAGCAGTACTTC	CSASPSSGSLSYEQYF
NA	TRBJ1-1	13	few	TRBV6-5	TGTGCCAGCAATCCGGGCCAACACACTGAAGCTTTCTTT	CASNPGQHTEAFF
NA	TRBJ1-6	13	many	TRBV25-1	TGTGCCAGCAGTGAGTCAGAGGGGGGACCCCTCCACTTT	CASSESEGGPLHF
TRBD2	TRBJ2-7	16	NA	TRBV4-1	TGTGCCAGCAGCCACACTTCGCGGGGGGCTACCTACGAGCAGTACTTC	CASSHTSRGATYEQYF
NA	TRBJ1-5	16	NA	TRBV7-6	TGTGCCAGCAGCTTAGGGGGCCGTTATAGCAATCAGCCCCAGCATTTT	CASSLGGRYSNQPQHF
TRBD2	TRBJ2-7	16	NA	TRBV19	TGTGCCAGTAGCAAAAATGGACTAGCGGGAGACTACGAGCAGTACTTC	CASSKNGLAGDYEQYF
NA	TRBJ2-7	13	many	TRBV7-9	TGTGCCAGCAGCTCGGTCCTGACCGACGAGCAGTACTTC	CASSSVLTDEQYF
TRBD1	TRBJ2-3	16	NA	TRBV30	TGTGCCTGGAGTGTACGAGGGACAGGGGAAACAGATACGCAGTATTTT	CAWSVRGTGETDTQYF
TRBD2	TRBJ2-3	16	few	TRBV7-2	TGTGCCAGCAGCTTAGCAGCGGGGGGGGAGGGAGATACGCAGTATTTT	CASSLAAGGEGDTQYF
NA	TRBJ2-7	12	few	TRBV27	TGTGCCAGCAGTTGGAATAGCTACGAGCAGTACTTC	CASSWNSYEQYF
NA	TRBJ1-2	15	NA	TRBV14	TGTGCCAGCAGCCAAGATTCTAGCGGGGGTGGCGGCTACACCTTC	CASSQDSSGGGGYTF
TRBD1	TRBJ1-6	15	few	TRBV5-1	TGCGCCAGCAGCCCAGAAGGGACAGGAGATTCACCCCTCCACTTT	CASSPEGTGDSPLHF
NA	TRBJ1-3	13	NA	TRBV7-2	TGTGCCAGCAGCTTAGTCCAGGGAAACACCATATATTTT	CASSLVQGNTIYF
TRBD1	TRBJ1-1	15	NA	TRBV28	TGTGCCAGCAGTTTACTTACAGGGGCGGCCACTGAAGCTTTCTTT	CASSLLTGAATEAFF
TRBD2	TRBJ2-5	14	few	TRBV28	TGTGCCAGCAGTTGGACTAGCGGGAGTGAGACCCAGTACTTC	CASSWTSGSETQYF
NA	TRBJ2-1	13	few	TRBV29-1	TGCAGCGTAACCCGGACTAATGACAATGAGCAGTTCTTC	CSVTRTNDNEQFF
TRBD2	TRBJ2-3	15	many	TRBV5-4	TGTGCCAGCAGCGGCGGACTAGCGGTAGCAGATACGCAGTATTTT	CASSGGLAVADTQYF
TRBD1	TRBJ1-1	18	NA	TRBV27	TGTGCCAGCAGTTTAGGGAGTGGCAGGGGGGATCTGAACACTGAAGCTTTCTTT	CASSLGSGRGDLNTEAFF
NA	TRBJ1-5	16	NA	TRBV7-6	TGTGCCAGCAGCTTAGGGGGCCCAGGGTCAAATCAGCCCCAGCATTTT	CASSLGGPGSNQPQHF
NA	TRBJ2-7	14	few	TRBV14	TGTGCCAGCAGCCAAGTTAACCAAGCTGGCGAGCAGTACTTC	CASSQVNQAGEQYF
NA	TRBJ2-7	13	many	TRBV27	TGTGCCAGCGCCCGCGGAGAAACCTACGAGCAGTACTTC	CASARGETYEQYF
NA	TRBJ2-5	13	once	TRBV2	TGTGCCAGCAGTGAGCCTAACCAAGAGCCCCAGTACTTC	CASSEPNQEPQYF
TRBD1	TRBJ2-7	16	NA	TRBV7-9	TGTGCCAGCAGCTTAGGAGGACAGGGGAGGTCGGTCGAGCAGTACTTC	CASSLGGQGRSVEQYF
TRBD1	TRBJ1-1	14	many	TRBV29-1	TGCAGCGCCCTGACAGGGAGCAGCGACACTGAAGCTTTCTTT	CSALTGSSDTEAFF
TRBD1	TRBJ2-7	14	NA	TRBV4-3	TGCGCCAGCAGCCAAACAGGGGGCTCCTACGAGCAGTACTTC	CASSQTGGSYEQYF
NA	TRBJ2-3	15	few	TRBV4-3	TGCGCCAGCAGCCAAGGGCAGATTAGCACAGATACGCAGTATTTT	CASSQGQISTDTQYF
NA	TRBJ1-1	15	NA	TRBV10-2	TGCGCCAGCTCCTTTTCCGGGACTAAGAACACTGAGGCTTTCTTT	CASSFSGTKNTEAFF
NA	TRBJ1-1	14	NA	TRBV29-1	TGCAGCGTTGAGTACATGCATAAGAACACTGAAGCTTTCTTT	CSVEYMHKNTEAFF
TRBD2	TRBJ2-5	13	many	TRBV5-1	TGCGCCAGCAGCTCGGGACTAGAAGAGACCCAGTACTTC	CASSSGLEETQYF
TRBD2	TRBJ2-7	15	many	TRBV28	TGTGCCAGCAGTCCCGGACTAGCGGGAGCCCACGAGCAGTACTTC	CASSPGLAGAHEQYF
TRBD1	TRBJ2-5	16	few	TRBV9	TGTGCCAGCAGCGTAGAGGGACAGGGGGCTATCGAGACCCAGTACTTC	CASSVEGQGAIETQYF
TRBD2	TRBJ2-3	14	many	TRBV20-1	TGCAGTGCTAGAGAGTGGCGGGGGAAAGATACGCAGTATTTT	CSAREWRGKDTQYF
TRBD2	TRBJ2-5	18	NA	TRBV4-2	TGTGCCAGCAGCCTCGCGACTAGCGAAAAATACCGTCGAAAGACCCAGTACTTC	CASSLATSEKYRRKTQYF
NA	TRBJ2-1	17	NA	TRBV11-2	TGTGCCAGCAGCGTATGGGGAGGACAGAGCTCCTACAATGAGCAGTTCTTC	CASSVWGGQSSYNEQFF